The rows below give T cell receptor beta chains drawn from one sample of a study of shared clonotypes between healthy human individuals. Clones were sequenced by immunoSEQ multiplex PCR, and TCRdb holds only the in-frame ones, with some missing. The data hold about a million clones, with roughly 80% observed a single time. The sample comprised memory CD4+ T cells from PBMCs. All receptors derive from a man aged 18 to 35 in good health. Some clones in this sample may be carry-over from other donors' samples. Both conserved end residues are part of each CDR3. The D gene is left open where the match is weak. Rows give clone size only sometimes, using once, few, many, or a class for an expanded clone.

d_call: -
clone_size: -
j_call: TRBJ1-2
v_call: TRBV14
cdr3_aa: CASSQDSGVSGYTF
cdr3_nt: TGTGCCAGCAGCCAAGATTCAGGGGTTAGCGGCTACACCTTC

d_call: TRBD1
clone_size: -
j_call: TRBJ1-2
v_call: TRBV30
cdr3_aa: CAWRSGGDYGYTF
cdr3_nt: TGTGCCTGGAGATCAGGGGGGGACTATGGCTACACCTTC

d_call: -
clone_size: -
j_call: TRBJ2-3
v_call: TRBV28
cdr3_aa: CASTEGADTQYF
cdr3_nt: TGTGCCAGCACGGAGGGAGCGGATACGCAGTATTTT

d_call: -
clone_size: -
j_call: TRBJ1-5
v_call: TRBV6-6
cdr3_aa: CASSYGGLKQPQHF
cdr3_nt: TGTGCCAGCAGTTATGGAGGGCTAAAACAGCCCCAGCATTTT

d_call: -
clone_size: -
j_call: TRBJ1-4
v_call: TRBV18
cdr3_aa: CASSPAPKEKLFF
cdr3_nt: TGTGCCAGCTCACCAGCCCCGAAGGAAAAACTGTTTTTT

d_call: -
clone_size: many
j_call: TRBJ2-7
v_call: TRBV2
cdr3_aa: CASSEAHPKGHEQYF
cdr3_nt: TGTGCCAGCAGTGAAGCGCACCCTAAAGGGCACGAGCAGTACTTC

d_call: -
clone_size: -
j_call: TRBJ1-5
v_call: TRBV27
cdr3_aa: CASSLEGLSNQPQHF
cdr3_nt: TGTGCCAGCAGTTTGGAGGGACTCAGCAATCAGCCCCAGCATTTT

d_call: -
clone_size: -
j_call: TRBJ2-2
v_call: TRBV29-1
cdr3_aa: CSVTGVRTGELFF
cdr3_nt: TGCAGCGTAACGGGAGTTCGCACCGGGGAGCTGTTTTTT

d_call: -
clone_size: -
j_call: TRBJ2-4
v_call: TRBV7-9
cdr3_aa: CASSFGGDIQYF
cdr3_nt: TGTGCCAGCAGCTTCGGAGGGGACATTCAGTACTTC

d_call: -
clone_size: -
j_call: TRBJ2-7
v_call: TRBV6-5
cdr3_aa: CASSLTTVDVQYF
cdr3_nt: TGTGCCAGCAGCCTGACGACGGTGGACGTGCAGTACTTC

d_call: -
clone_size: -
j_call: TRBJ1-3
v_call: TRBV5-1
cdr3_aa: CASSFGNTGSGNTIYF
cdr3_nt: TGCGCCAGCAGCTTCGGCAACACAGGGTCTGGAAACACCATATATTTT

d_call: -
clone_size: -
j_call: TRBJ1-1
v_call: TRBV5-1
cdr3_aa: CASSLRSAGQNTEAFF
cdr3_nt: TGCGCCAGCAGCCTCCGTTCGGCGGGACAAAACACTGAAGCTTTCTTT

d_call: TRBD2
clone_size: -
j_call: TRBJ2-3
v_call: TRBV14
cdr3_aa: CASSRPTSGADTQYF
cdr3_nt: TGTGCCAGCAGCCGACCCACTAGCGGCGCAGATACGCAGTATTTT

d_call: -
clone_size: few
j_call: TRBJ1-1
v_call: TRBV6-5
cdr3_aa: CASRLRTGNTEAFF
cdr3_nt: TGTGCCAGCAGGCTCCGGACGGGGAACACTGAAGCTTTCTTT

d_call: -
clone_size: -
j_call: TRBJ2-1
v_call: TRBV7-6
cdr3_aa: CASSYAGGINYNEQFF
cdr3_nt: TGTGCCAGCAGCTACGCAGGGGGGATAAACTACAATGAGCAGTTCTTC

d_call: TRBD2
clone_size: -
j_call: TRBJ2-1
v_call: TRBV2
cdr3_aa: CASSSGTSSDEQFF
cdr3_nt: TGTGCCAGCAGTTCCGGGACTAGCAGCGATGAGCAGTTCTTC

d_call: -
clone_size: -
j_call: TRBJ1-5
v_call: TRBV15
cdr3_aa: CATSRDVQGSQHF
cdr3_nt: TGTGCCACCAGCAGAGATGTGCAGGGATCCCAGCATTTT

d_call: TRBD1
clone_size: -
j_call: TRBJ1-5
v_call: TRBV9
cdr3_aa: CASSPGAGTAKGDQPQHF
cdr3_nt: TGTGCCAGCAGCCCAGGTGCAGGGACAGCTAAGGGGGATCAGCCCCAGCATTTT

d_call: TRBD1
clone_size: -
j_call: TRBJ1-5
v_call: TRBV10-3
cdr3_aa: CAISRDRENQPQHF
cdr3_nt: TGTGCCATCAGTCGGGACAGGGAAAATCAGCCCCAGCATTTT

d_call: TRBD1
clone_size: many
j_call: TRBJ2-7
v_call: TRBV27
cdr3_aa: CASSRTGGFYEQYF
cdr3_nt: TGTGCCAGCAGTCGGACAGGGGGCTTCTACGAGCAGTACTTC

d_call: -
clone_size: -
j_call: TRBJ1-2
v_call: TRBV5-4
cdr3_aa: CASSGDPGRGGYTF
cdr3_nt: TGTGCCAGCAGCGGGGACCCCGGGCGAGGGGGCTACACCTTC

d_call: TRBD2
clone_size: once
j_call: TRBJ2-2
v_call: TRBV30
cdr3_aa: CAWSESGRRTGELFF
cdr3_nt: TGTGCCTGGAGTGAGAGCGGGAGGAGGACCGGGGAGCTGTTTTTT

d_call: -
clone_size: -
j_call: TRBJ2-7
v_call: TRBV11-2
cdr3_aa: CASSLRTKGEQYF
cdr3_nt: TGTGCCAGCAGCTTAAGGACGAAGGGCGAGCAGTACTTC

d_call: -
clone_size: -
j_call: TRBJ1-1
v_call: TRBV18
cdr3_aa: CASSPPAGSEAFF
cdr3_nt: TGTGCCAGCTCACCACCGGCAGGGAGCGAAGCTTTCTTT

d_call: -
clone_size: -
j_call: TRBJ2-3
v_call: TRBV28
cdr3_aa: CASSLPDATDTQYF
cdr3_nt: TGTGCCAGCAGTTTACCGGACGCCACAGATACGCAGTATTTT

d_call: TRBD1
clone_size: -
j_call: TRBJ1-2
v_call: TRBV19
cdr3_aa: CASTDRATYGYTF
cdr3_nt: TGTGCCAGTACGGACAGGGCTACGTATGGCTACACCTTC

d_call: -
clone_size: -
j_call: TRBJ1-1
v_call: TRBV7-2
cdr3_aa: CASSFAGPANTEAFF
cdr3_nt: TGTGCCAGCAGCTTCGCAGGGCCCGCGAACACTGAAGCTTTCTTT

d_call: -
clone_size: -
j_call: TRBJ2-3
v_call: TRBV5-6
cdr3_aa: CASSLLTDTQYF
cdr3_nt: TGTGCCAGCAGCTTGCTGACAGATACGCAGTATTTT

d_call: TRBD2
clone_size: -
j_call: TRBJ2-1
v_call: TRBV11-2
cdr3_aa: CASSFSGRAYNEQFF
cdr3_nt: TGTGCCAGCAGCTTCAGCGGGAGGGCCTACAATGAGCAGTTCTTC

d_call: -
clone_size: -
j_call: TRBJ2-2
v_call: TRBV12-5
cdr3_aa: CASAPTSNTGELFF
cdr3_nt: TGTGCTAGTGCCCCGACTTCGAACACCGGGGAGCTGTTTTTT

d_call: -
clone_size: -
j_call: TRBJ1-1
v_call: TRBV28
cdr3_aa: CASSLYPRVRDTEAFF
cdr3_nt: TGTGCCAGCAGTTTATACCCCAGGGTTAGGGACACTGAAGCTTTCTTT

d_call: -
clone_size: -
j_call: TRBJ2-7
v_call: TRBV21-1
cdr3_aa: CASSKKVRGGASGRCEQYF
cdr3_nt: TGTGCCAGCAGCAAAAAGGTGCGCGGGGGCGCTAGCGGGAGGTGCGAGCAGTACTTC

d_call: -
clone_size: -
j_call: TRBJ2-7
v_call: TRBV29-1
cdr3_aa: CSVGEGGYEQYF
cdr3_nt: TGCAGCGTTGGAGAGGGAGGATACGAGCAGTACTTC

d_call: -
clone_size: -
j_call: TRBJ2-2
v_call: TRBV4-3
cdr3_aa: CASSQDPRGFTGELFF
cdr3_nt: TGCGCCAGCAGCCAAGATCCTCGCGGCTTCACCGGGGAGCTGTTTTTT

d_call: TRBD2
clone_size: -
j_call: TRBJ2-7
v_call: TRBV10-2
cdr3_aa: CASTKTSGVSYEQYF
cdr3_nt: TGCGCCAGCACAAAAACTAGCGGGGTCTCCTACGAGCAGTACTTC

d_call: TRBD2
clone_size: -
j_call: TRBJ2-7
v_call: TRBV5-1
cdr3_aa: CASSLGLAGNYEQYF
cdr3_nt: TGCGCCAGCAGCTTAGGACTAGCGGGAAATTACGAGCAGTACTTC

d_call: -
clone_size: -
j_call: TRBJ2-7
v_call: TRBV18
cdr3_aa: CASSSLGSYEQYF
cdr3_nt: TGTGCCAGCTCAAGTCTCGGTTCCTACGAGCAGTACTTC

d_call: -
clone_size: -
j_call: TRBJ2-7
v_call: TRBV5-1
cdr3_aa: CASSPQGLPAVRQYF
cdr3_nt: TGCGCCAGCAGCCCACAGGGTCTCCCGGCCGTACGGCAGTACTTC

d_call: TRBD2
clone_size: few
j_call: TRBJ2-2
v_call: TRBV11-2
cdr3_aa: CASSSGLNTGELFF
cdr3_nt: TGTGCCAGCAGCTCGGGACTAAACACCGGGGAGCTGTTTTTT

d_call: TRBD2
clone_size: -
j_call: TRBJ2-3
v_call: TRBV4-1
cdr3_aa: CASSLGAGGPADTQYF
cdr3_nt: TGCGCCAGCAGCCTGGGGGCGGGAGGGCCGGCAGATACGCAGTATTTT